A single sample gave rise to the 5 T cell receptor beta chains below, sequenced in a study of beta chain features in type 1 diabetes. General study points: For Type 1 diabetes patients, all four CD4+ subsets carried TCRB CDR3s that were moderately but significantly shorter.

These TCRs are of unknown antigen specificity. Expressed TCRB transcripts got sequenced, as all isolated RNA was reverse transcribed. Clones were sequenced by immunoSEQ multiplex PCR, and TCRdb holds only the in-frame ones, with some missing. Altogether nearly 350,000 clones are present, roughly a tenth being singletons, with the ten largest covering approximately 1%. Sequencing was performed on central memory CD4+ T cells from blood. The source is a man aged 25 to 40 with type 1 diabetes.

The V and J genes are TRBV7-9 and TRBJ2-7, with 7 bases matching TRBD2. Trimming removed 2 bases from V and 6 bases from J; junction bases left unmatched: 4. The CDR3 extends over 13 amino acids. In germline, CDR1 is SEHNR, CDR2 FQNEAQ (reference sequence). The CDR3 sequence: CASSLNAGVEQYF. The CDR3 DNA reads TGTGCCAGCAGCTTAAATGCGGGGGTCGAGCAGTACTTC.

A few counts support this clone. This chain links TRBV4-3 with TRBJ1-4, with 7 bases lining up with TRBD1. This CDR3 is 15 amino acids long. V lost 5 bases and J lost 7; bases outside the gene matches: 10. Germline V gives CDR1 LGHNA, CDR2 YSLEER. The CDR3, as DNA: TGCGCCAGCAGCGGACACAGGGGATTAGCTGAAAAACTGTTTTTT. Translated: CASSGHRGLAEKLFF.

This clone was counted a few times. This specimen includes other DNA sequences encoding the same CDR3. V is TRBV29-1 and J is TRBJ1-2; TRBD1 aligns across 9 bases. Per the germline V gene, CDR1 is SQVTM and CDR2 is ANQGSEA. Germline trimming cut 4 bases from V and 0 bases from J; bases unmatched to any gene: 0. The CDR3 totals 13 residues. Written as DNA, the CDR3 is TGCAGCGTTGGGACAGGGGCTAACTATGGCTACACCTTC. Residues: CSVGTGANYGYTF.

The V call is TRBV4-1, the J call TRBJ1-4, with 7 bases identical to TRBD1. The V segment lost 9 bases and the J segment 3 bases; nucleotides outside the gene matches: 7. Looked up from germline, CDR1 is MGHRA and CDR2 is YSYEKL. The CDR3 is 14 residues long. CDR3 region: CARAGGQPNEKLFF. CDR3 nucleotide sequence: TGCGCCAGAGCCGGGGGACAGCCTAATGAAAAACTGTTTTTT.

There are a few counts of this clone. The J gene is TRBJ1-5, the V gene TRBV19, with D maybe TRBD1 (6 bases). CDR3 length: 16 amino acids. Looked up from germline, CDR1 is LNHDA and CDR2 is SQIVND (reference sequence). Deletions cut 6 bases from V and 2 bases from J, with 17 bases between. In DNA, the CDR3 is TGTGCCAGTAGCCAGTCCCGGGGGGCTGGCAATCAGCCCCAGCATTTT. This translates into CASSQSRGAGNQPQHF.